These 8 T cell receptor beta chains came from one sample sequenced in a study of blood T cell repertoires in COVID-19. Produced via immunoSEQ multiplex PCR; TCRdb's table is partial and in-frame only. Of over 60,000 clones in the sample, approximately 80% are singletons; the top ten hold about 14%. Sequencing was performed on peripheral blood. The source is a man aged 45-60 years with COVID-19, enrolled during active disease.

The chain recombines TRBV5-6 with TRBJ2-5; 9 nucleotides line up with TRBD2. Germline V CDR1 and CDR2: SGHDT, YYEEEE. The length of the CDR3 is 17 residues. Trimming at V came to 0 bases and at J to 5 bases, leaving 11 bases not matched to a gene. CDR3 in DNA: TGTGCCAGCAGCTTGGAGCGGCGGGGGGGCATAGGTGAGACCCAGTACTTC. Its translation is CASSLERRGGIGETQYF.

CDR3 bases: TGTGCCAGCACCTATTTATCACGCGGTAGGGGTTCGAGAGAGCAGTACTTC. Amino acids: CASTYLSRGRGSREQYF. V gene TRBV21-1 combines with J gene TRBJ2-7; the tabulated D call, TRBD1, remains unverified against the DNA. TRBV21-1 has pseudogene status. There are 17 residues in the CDR3.

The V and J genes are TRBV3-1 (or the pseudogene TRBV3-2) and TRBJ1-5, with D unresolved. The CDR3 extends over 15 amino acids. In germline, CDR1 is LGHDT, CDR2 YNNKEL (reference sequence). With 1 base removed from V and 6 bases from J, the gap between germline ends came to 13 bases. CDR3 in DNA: TGTGCCAGCAGCCAAGGGGCGGGAATGGGTCAGCCCCAGCATTTT. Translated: CASSQGAGMGQPQHF.

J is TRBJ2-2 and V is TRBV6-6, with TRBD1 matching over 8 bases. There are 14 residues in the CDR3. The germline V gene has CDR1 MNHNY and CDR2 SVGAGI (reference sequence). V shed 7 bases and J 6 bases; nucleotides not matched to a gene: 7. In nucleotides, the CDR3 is TGTGCCAGCACCTTGACAGGGGTGTCCGGGGAGCTGTTTTTT. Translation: CASTLTGVSGELFF.

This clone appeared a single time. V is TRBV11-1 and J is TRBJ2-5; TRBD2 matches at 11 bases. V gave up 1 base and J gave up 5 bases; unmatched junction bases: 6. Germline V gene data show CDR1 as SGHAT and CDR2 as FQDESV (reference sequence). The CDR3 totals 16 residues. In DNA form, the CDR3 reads TGTGCCAGCAGCTTAGTTCTAGCGGGGGGATTGGAGACCCAGTACTTC. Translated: CASSLVLAGGLETQYF.

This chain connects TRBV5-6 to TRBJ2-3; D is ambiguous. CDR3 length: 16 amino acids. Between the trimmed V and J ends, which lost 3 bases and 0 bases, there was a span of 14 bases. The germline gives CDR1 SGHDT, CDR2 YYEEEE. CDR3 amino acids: CASSYLHPRSTDTQYF. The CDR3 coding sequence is TGTGCCAGCAGCTACTTACATCCTAGAAGCACAGATACGCAGTATTTT.

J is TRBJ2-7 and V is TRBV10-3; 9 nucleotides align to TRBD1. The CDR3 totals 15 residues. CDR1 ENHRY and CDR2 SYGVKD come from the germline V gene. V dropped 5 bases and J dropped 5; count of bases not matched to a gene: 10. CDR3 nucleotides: TGTGCCATCAGTCTAGACGGACAGGGGATCAACGAGCAGTACTTC. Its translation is CAISLDGQGINEQYF.

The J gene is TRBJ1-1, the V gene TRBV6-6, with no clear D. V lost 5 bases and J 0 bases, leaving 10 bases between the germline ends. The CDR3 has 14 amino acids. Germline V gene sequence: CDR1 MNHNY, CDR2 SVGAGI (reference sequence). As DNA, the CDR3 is TGTGCCAGCAGTACAACCGGGATGAACACTGAAGCTTTCTTT. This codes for CASSTTGMNTEAFF.